This T cell receptor beta chain was retrieved from a study of shared clonotypes between healthy human individuals. Points from the study as a whole: Memory subsets generally showed lower estimated richness than naive subsets.

The method was immunoSEQ multiplex PCR; TCRdb's version includes in-frame clones alone and lacks a portion of them. In the table there are 2 million to 2.5 million clones, about 92% of which are singletons. Trimming stripped 4 bases from V and 2 bases from J, with 6 bases between. CDR1 and CDR2 (germline): SEHNR, FQNEAQ (reference sequence). CDR3 length equals 12 residues. A single count supports this clone. Its antigen is currently unknown. Naive CD8 cells lacked CD45RO, underwent positive selection for CCR7 and left out terminally differentiated effector memory CD45RA+ cells. The receptor comes from a man aged 18 to 30 in good health. Some clones in this sample may be carry-over from other donors' samples. This rearrangement joins TRBV7-9 to TRBJ2-7, with a weak D call TRBD2 (6 bases). The sample taken for sequencing was naive CD8+ T cells from PBMCs. CDR3 loop: CASSWGAYEQYF. The CDR3 DNA reads TGTGCCAGCAGCTGGGGGGCCTACGAGCAGTACTTC.